This TCR beta chain was observed in a study of T cell changes during pregnancy in multiple sclerosis (dated by TCRdb to about 2019). About the study as a whole: The study looked at changes in the T cell repertoire across pregnancy in women with multiple sclerosis.

Preparation of the library involved the immunoSEQ multiplex PCR assay. TCRdb obtained this table from immuneACCESS and retained in-frame rearrangements with V and J assigned. These tables miss some clones; where compared with another copy, unresolved V genes account for less than half of the shortfall, and the remainder is unexplained. This sample gives around 40,000 clones in total; 90% of them show up just once. Together, the top ten hold approximately 0.39% of the sample. On this clone: The specificity of this receptor is unknown. Base-call qualities are not available, and no considerably larger clone is one nucleotide away.

The CDR3 runs 15 residues from the cysteine to the phenylalanine. The entry retains the CDR3 DNA only, 45 bases that are in frame from base 1. Trimming costs V 1 base and J 0 bases, and their ends lie 7 bases apart. For CDR1 and CDR2, the germline V gene lists SGHRS and YFSETQ. The sequence derives from a female donor with multiple sclerosis, enrolled in a pregnancy study. The sample in question was CD4+ T cells from peripheral blood mononuclear cells, obtained in the second trimester of pregnancy. The receptor chain draws on TRBV5-1 and TRBJ2-2; the D gene remains uncertain. The sequenced DNA is TGCGCCAGCAGCTTGAGCCTGACGAACACCGGGGAGCTGTTTTTT. The encoded protein is CASSLSLTNTGELFF.